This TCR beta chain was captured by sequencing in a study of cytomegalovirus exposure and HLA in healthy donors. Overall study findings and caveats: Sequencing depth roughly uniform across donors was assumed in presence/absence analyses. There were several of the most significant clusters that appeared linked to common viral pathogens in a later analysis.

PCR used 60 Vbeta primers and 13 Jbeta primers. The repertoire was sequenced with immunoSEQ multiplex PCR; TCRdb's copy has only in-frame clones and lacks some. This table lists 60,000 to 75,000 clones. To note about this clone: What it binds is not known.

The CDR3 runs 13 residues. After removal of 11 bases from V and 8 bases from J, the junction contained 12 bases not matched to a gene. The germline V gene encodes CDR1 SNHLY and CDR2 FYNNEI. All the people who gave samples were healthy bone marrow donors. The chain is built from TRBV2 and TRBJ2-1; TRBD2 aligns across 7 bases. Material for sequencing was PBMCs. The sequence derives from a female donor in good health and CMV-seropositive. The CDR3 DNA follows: TGTGCCTCTGGACTAGGGCCGGGGGATGAGCAGTTCTTC. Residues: CASGLGPGDEQFF.